This TCR beta chain was captured in a study of T cell responses to AZD1222 COVID-19 vaccine. Study-level points and caveats: Donors, mostly white British, included more females; clonal diversity was possibly underestimated. As reported, nearly half of all spike-specific TCRs target variant regions that are unmutated. Dominant CD4 TCR responses targeted spike regions 160-218 and 743-854. Baseline seropositivity characterized only six AZD1222 recipients.

On this clone: Its target is unknown.

Losses at the gene ends were 4 bases for V and 2 bases for J; bases not matched to a gene: 6. Germline CDR1 and CDR2: SGHRS and YFSETQ. CDR3 length equals 16 residues. The repertoire was sequenced with immunoSEQ multiplex PCR; TCRdb's copy has only in-frame clones and lacks some. The sample shows about 150,000 clones, more than 80% of them seen only once. The rearrangement links TRBV5-1 to TRBJ2-3, with TRBD2 identical over 11 bases. This clonotype was obtained from an adult who received the MenACWY meningococcal vaccine as a control. The sample in question was peripheral blood, obtained 28 days after the second dose of the MenACWY control vaccine. The CDR3 protein is CASSRGLAEHTDTQYF. CDR3 coding DNA: TGCGCCAGCAGCAGGGGACTAGCGGAACACACAGATACGCAGTATTTT.